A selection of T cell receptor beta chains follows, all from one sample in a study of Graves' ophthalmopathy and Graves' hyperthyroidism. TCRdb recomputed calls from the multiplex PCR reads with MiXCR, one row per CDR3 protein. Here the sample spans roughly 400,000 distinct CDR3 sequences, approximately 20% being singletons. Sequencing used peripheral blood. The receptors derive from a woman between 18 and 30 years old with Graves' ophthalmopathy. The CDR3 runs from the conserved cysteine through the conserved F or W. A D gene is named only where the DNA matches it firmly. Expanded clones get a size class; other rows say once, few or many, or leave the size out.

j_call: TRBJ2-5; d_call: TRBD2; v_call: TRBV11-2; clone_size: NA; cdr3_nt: TGTGCCAGCAGCCACTCAGGACTAGCGGGAGCACAAGAGACCCAGTACTTC; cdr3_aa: CASSHSGLAGAQETQYF
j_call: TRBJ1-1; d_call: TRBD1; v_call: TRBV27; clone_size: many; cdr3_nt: TGTGCCAGCAGTTTCGAACAGGGGGCGCGGGGTGAAGCTTTCTTT; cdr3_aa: CASSFEQGARGEAFF
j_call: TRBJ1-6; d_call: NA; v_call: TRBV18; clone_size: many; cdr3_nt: TGTGCCAGCTCACTCGCTGGGGGCGCGCAATCACCCCTCCACTTT; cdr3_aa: CASSLAGGAQSPLHF
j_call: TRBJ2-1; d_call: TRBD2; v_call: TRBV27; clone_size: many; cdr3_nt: TGTGCCAGCAGTCTCCATGTGACTAGCGGGAGAAAAGCCAATGAGCAGTTCTTC; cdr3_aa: CASSLHVTSGRKANEQFF
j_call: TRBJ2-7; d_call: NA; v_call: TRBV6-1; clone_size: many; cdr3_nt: TGTGCCAGCAGTGAAAGAACAGAAGCCTCCTACGAGCAGTACTTC; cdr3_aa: CASSERTEASYEQYF
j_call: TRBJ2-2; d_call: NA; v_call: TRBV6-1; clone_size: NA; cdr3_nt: TGTGCCAGCAGATCGGACGGGGGCACCGGGGAGCTGTTTTTT; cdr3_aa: CASRSDGGTGELFF
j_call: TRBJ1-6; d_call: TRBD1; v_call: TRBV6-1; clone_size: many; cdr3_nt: TGTGCCAGTCGACAGGGCTATAATTCACCCCTCCACTTT; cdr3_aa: CASRQGYNSPLHF
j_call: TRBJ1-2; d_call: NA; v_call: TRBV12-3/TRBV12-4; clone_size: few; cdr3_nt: TGTGCCAGCAGTTTACGGGGCTCAGGGAACTATGGCTACACCTTC; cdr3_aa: CASSLRGSGNYGYTF
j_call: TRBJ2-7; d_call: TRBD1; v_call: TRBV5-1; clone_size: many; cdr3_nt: TGCGCCAGCAGCTTGGCGGGGGGACAGGGGATATCCCATTACTACGAGCAGTACTTC; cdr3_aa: CASSLAGGQGISHYYEQYF
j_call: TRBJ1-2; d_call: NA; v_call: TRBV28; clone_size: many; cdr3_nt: TGTGCCAGCAGCACGGGAGGAGGCTATGGCTACACCTTC; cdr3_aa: CASSTGGGYGYTF
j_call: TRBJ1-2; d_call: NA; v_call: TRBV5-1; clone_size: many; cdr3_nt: TGCGCCAGCAGTCCGACGGATTTCTATGGCTACACCTTC; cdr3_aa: CASSPTDFYGYTF
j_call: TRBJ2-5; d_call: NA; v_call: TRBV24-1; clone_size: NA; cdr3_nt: TGTGCCACCAGTGATTCGGCCATACGAGAGACCCAGTACTTC; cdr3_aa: CATSDSAIRETQYF
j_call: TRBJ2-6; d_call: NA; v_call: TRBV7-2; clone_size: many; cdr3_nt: TGTGCCAGCAGCTTACCTCAGGTCCTGACTTTC; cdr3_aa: CASSLPQVLTF
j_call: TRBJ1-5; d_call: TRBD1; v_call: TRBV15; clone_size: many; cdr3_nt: TGTGCCACCAGCAGAGCGTGGGGACAGGGGAGTAGTCAGCCCCAGCATTTT; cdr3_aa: CATSRAWGQGSSQPQHF
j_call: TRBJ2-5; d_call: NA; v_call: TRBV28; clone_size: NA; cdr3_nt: TGTGCCAGCAGTTTAGTATCCGAGGGAGAGACCCAGTACTTC; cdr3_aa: CASSLVSEGETQYF
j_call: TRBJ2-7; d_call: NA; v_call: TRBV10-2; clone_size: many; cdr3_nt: TGCGCCAGCAGTGAAGCCGGATTCTCCTACGAGCAGTACTTC; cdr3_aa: CASSEAGFSYEQYF
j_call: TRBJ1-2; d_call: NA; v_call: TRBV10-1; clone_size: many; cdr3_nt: TGCGCCAGCAGTGAAAGCGGGGGGTATGGCTACACCTTC; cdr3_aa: CASSESGGYGYTF
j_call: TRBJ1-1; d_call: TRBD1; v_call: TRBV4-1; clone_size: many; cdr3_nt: TGCGCCAGCAGGACGACTGGGACAGGGTTAACTGAAGCTTTCTTT; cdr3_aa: CASRTTGTGLTEAFF
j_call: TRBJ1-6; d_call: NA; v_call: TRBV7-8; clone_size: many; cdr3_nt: TGTGCCAGCAGCTTCCTTGAGTCCAATAATTCACCCCTCCACTTT; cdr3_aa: CASSFLESNNSPLHF
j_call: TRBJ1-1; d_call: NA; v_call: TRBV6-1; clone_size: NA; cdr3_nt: TGTGCCAGCAGTGAAGCCTTCGTCAGGGTGAACACTGAAGCTTTCTTT; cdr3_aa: CASSEAFVRVNTEAFF
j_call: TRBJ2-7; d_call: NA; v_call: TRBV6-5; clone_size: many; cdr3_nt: TGTGCCGTGAACATCGGGGCGGCCGCCTACGAGCAGTACTTC; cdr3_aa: CAVNIGAAAYEQYF
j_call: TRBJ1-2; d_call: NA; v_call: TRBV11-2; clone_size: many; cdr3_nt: TGTGCCAGCAGCTTAGTTAGCCTCGGGGCTTCATATGGCTACACCTTC; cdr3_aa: CASSLVSLGASYGYTF
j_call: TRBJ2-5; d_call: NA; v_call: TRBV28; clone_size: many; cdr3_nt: TGTGCCAGCAGGCACATAAGTGAGAGGGGGGAGACCCAGTACTTC; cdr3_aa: CASRHISERGETQYF
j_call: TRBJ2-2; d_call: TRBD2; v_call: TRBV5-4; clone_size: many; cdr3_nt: TGTGCCAGCAGCTTGGGCGGGAGGATACGGACCGGGGAGCTGTTTTTT; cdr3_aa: CASSLGGRIRTGELFF
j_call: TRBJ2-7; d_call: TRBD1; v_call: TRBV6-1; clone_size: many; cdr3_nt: TGTGCCAGCAGTCTGTATTCCGGGACAGCCTCCTACGAGCAGTACTTC; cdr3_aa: CASSLYSGTASYEQYF
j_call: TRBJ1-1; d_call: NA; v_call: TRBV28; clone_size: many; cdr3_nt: TGTGCCAGCAGTCGACCCCAAAACACTGAAGCTTTCTTT; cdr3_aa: CASSRPQNTEAFF
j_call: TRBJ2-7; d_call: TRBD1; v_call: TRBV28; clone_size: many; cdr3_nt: TGTGCCAGCAGTCAACCGAACAGGGGGACCTACGAGCAGTACTTC; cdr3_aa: CASSQPNRGTYEQYF
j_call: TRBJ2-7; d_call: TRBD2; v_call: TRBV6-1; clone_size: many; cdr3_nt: TGTGCCAGCAGTGAAGCGGCTAGCGGGAGCTACGAGCAGTACTTC; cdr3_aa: CASSEAASGSYEQYF
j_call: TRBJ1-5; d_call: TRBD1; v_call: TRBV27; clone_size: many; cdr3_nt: TGTGCCAGCAGGCCGTGGGACAGGATTAGCAATCAGCCCCAGCATTTT; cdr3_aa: CASRPWDRISNQPQHF
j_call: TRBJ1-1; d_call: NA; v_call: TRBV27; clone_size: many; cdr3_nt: TGTGCCAGCAGTTTCGGGCCCATGCCCACTGAAGCTTTCTTT; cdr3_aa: CASSFGPMPTEAFF
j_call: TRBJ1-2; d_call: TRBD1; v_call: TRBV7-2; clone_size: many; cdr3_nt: TGTGCCAGCAGGGCACCGGGACAGGGAATCGATGGCTACACCTTC; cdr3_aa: CASRAPGQGIDGYTF
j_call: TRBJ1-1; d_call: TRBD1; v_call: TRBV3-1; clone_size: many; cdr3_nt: TGTGCCAGCAGCCAAGAAGCAGGGGGGACTGAAGCTTTCTTT; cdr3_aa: CASSQEAGGTEAFF
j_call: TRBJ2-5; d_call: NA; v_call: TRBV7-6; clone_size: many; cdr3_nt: TGTGCCAGCAGCTTATTAGGCGGGGCGGGACGACTCCAAGAGACCCAGTACTTC; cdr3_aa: CASSLLGGAGRLQETQYF
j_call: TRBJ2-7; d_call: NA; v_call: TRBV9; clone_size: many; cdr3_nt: TGTGCCAGCAGCGTAACTGGGGACTACGAGCAGTACTTC; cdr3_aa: CASSVTGDYEQYF
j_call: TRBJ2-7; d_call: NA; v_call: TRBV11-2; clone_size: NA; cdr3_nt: TGTGCCAGCAGCCCGCGGGGGTGGGACAGGCCCTACGAGCAGTACTTC; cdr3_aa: CASSPRGWDRPYEQYF
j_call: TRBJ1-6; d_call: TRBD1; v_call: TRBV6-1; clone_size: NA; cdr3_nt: TGTGCCAGCAGTCTATACCGGGACAGTTATTCACCCCTCCACTTT; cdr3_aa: CASSLYRDSYSPLHF
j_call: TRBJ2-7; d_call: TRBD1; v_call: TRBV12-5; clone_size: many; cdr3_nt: TGTGCTAGTGGTTTACATATGGACAGGGGCCGACCTGACGAGCAGTACTTC; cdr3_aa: CASGLHMDRGRPDEQYF
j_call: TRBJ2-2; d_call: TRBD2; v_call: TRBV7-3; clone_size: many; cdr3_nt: TGTGCCAGCAGCATGGGACTAGGAGGTCCCGGGGAGCTGTTTTTT; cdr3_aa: CASSMGLGGPGELFF
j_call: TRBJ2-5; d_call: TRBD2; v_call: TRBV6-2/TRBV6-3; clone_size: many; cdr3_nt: TGTGCCAGCAGTTACTTCGGACTAGCACAAGAGACCCAGTACTTC; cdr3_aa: CASSYFGLAQETQYF
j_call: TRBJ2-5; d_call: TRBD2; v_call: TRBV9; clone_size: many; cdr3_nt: TGTGCCAGCAGCCCGAGCGCAGCGGGAGTGGTGGAGACCCAGTACTTC; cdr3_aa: CASSPSAAGVVETQYF
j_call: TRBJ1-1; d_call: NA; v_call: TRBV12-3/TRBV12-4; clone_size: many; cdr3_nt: TGTGCCAGCAGTTTACACCCTGGGCAGGGGCGGCCTGAAGCTTTCTTT; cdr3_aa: CASSLHPGQGRPEAFF
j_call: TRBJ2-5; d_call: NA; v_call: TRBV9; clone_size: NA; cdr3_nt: TGTGCCAGCAGCGTAGACCCCCCCACAGGGCATGAGACCCAGTACTTC; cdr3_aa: CASSVDPPTGHETQYF
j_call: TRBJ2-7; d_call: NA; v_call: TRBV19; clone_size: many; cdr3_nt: TGTGCCAGTTCTGGCAGACCAAGCTACGAGCAGTACTTC; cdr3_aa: CASSGRPSYEQYF
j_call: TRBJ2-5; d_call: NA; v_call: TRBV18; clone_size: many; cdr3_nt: TGTGCCAGCTCACCAGACTTTGGTGTGGAGACCCAGTACTTC; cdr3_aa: CASSPDFGVETQYF
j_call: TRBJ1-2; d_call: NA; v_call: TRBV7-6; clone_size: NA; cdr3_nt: TGTGCCAGCAGCCAGGGAACAGGGAGACGGTATGGCTACACCTTC; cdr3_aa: CASSQGTGRRYGYTF
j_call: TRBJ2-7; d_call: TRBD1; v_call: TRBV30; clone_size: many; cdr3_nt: TGTGCCTGGAGTTCGGGACAGTACTCCTACGAGCAGTACTTC; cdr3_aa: CAWSSGQYSYEQYF
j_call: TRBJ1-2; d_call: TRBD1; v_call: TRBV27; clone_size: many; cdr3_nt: TGTGCCAGCAGTCAAGACAGGGGCCGCTATGGCTACACCTTC; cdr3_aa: CASSQDRGRYGYTF
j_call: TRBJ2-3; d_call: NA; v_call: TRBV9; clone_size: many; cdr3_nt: TGTGCCAGCAGCCTTTACCCGGGGCGGGCAGATACGCAGTATTTT; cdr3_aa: CASSLYPGRADTQYF